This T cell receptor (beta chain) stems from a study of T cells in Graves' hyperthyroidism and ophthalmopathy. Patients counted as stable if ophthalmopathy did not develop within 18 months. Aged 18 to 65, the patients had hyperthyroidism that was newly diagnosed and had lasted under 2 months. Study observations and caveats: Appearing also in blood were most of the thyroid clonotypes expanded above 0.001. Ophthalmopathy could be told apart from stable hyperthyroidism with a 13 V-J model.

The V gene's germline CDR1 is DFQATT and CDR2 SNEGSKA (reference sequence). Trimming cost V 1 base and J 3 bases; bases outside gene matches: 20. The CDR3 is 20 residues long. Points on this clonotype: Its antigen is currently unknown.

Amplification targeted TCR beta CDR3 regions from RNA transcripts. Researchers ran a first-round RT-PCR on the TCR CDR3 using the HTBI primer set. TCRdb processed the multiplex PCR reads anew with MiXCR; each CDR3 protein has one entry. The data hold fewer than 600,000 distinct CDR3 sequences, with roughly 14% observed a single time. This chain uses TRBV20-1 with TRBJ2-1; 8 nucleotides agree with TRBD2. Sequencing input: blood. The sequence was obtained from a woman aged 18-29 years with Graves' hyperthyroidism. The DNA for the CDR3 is TGCAGTGCTAGAGCAAATTGGGGACTGGCGGGAGGAACAATCTACAATGAGCAGTTCTTC. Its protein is CSARANWGLAGGTIYNEQFF.